The sequence of this TCR beta chain was determined in a study of cytomegalovirus exposure and HLA in healthy donors. The overall study: When roughly 420 donors were genotyped, about 81% of them were found to fall in the Caucasian-associated ancestry cluster. Study-level findings and limits: It has been reported that TCR beta sequences accurately predicted the HLA-A and HLA-B alleles of most subjects.

A remark on this clone: Its specificity is unknown.

Vbeta (60) and Jbeta (13) primers were used in the PCR. Here immunoSEQ multiplex PCR was the method, and the copy in TCRdb shows in-frame clones only, minus some. The listing records around 150,000 clones. This CDR3 contains 16 residues. The germline gives CDR1 SEHNR, CDR2 FQNEAQ (reference sequence). V gave up 5 bases and J gave up 4 bases; unmatched junction bases: 9. The chain uses TRBV7-9 and TRBJ1-1; 11 bases fit TRBD1. Source material: PBMCs. The clonotype comes from a woman aged 55-75 years in good health and CMV-seronegative. The CDR3 sequence: CASSQGQGEGSTEAFF. CDR3 nucleotide sequence: TGTGCCAGCAGCCAGGGACAGGGGGAGGGTAGCACTGAAGCTTTCTTT.